This entry lists 5 T cell receptor beta chains sequenced from one sample in a study of tumor-infiltrating lymphocytes in oesophageal squamous cell carcinoma. TCRdb re-derived calls from the PCR reads in MiXCR, one entry per CDR3 protein. The sample has approximately 18,000 distinct CDR3 sequences; roughly two fifths are singletons. Sequenced: normal esophageal tissue next to the tumor. The receptors were sampled from a female donor with esophageal squamous cell carcinoma.

This clonotype is medium-sized within its sample. The chain joins TRBV5-5 to TRBJ1-2; D is ambiguous. CDR1 SGHKS and CDR2 YYEKEE come from the germline V gene (reference sequence). V was trimmed by 0 bases and J by 8 bases, leaving 8 bases between them. The CDR3 is made up of 12 amino acids. CDR3 amino acids: CASSLDLVGYTF. The CDR3 DNA reads TGTGCCAGCAGCTTGGACTTGGTAGGCTACACCTTC.

By proportion, this clonotype is medium-sized. The V call is TRBV7-8, the J call TRBJ2-7, with TRBD2 matching 9 bases. The CDR3 loop spans 14 amino acids. Germline CDR1 is SGHVS and CDR2 is FQNEAQ. J gave up 7 bases and V 5 bases, and 9 bases lay outside the gene matches. This chain's CDR3 is CASSTSGGPTEQYF. The CDR3 region has the DNA TGTGCCAGCAGCACAAGCGGGGGGCCTACGGAGCAGTACTTC.

This clonotype was seen at least ten times. CDR3 DNA: TGTGCCAGCAGCCGCAACAGGAACACCGGGGAGCTGTTTTTT. It encodes CASSRNRNTGELFF. The chain has TRBV11-2 and TRBJ2-2; D ambiguous. Per the germline V gene, CDR1 is SGHAT and CDR2 is FQNNGV. The CDR3 contains 14 residues. V lost 5 bases, J lost 1 base, and 8 bases lay in between. The full variable domain, in which reference TRBV11-2 and TRBJ2-2 provide the parts outside the CDR3, is EAGVAQSPRYKIIEKRQSVAFWCNPISGHATLYWYQQILGQGPKLLIQFQNNGVVDDSQLPKDRFSAERLKGVDSTLKIQPAKLEDSAVYLCASSRNRNTGELFFGEGSRLTVL.

This clonotype was detected only a few times. This chain connects TRBV27 to TRBJ1-6, with a weak D call TRBD1 (6 bases). CDR3 size: 14 residues. V shed 6 bases and J shed 6 bases, with 12 bases lying between them. Looked up from germline, CDR1 is MNHEY and CDR2 is SMNVEV (reference sequence). The CDR3 loop is CASRMDSFNSPLHF. The CDR3 nucleotides are TGTGCCAGCAGGATGGACAGTTTTAATTCACCCCTCCACTTT.

This clonotype was seen many times. This chain connects TRBV6-1 to TRBJ1-2; D remains unclear. This CDR3 is 14 amino acids long. The V end lost 8 bases, the J end lost 5 bases, and 18 bases lay between the germline ends. CDR1 is MNHNS and CDR2 is SASEGT in the germline V gene. CDR3 loop: CASVPSKVGYGYTF. CDR3 DNA: TGTGCCAGCGTTCCGTCCAAGGTCGGGTATGGCTACACCTTC.